The next 31 T cell receptor beta chains were all read from a single sample in a study of cytomegalovirus exposure and HLA in healthy donors. It was with 60 Vbeta and 13 Jbeta primers that the PCR ran. Libraries were prepared by immunoSEQ multiplex PCR; TCRdb keeps only in-frame clonotypes and omits some of them. The table shows roughly 230,000 clones, with 85% to 95% occurring only once. Sequencing was carried out using PBMCs. The receptors derive from a girl between 2 and 10 years old in good health and CMV-seronegative.

The V call is TRBV27, the J call TRBJ2-2, with 13 bases identical to TRBD2. V gave up 7 bases and J gave up 5 bases; unmatched junction bases: 4. Germline V gene data show CDR1 as MNHEY and CDR2 as SMNVEV (reference sequence). The CDR3 has 15 amino acids. The CDR3 is CASTPGLAGTGELFF. The CDR3 bases are TGTGCCAGCACACCGGGACTAGCGGGAACCGGGGAGCTGTTTTTT.

The chain joins TRBV9 to TRBJ2-3, with no clear D. Trimming shortened V by 2 bases and J by 6 bases, and 10 bases separated the two germline ends. Looked up from germline, CDR1 is SGDLS and CDR2 is YYNGEE. This CDR3 spans 13 amino acids. In DNA, the CDR3 is TGTGCCAGCAGCGTTGACTGGCGTGATACGCAGTATTTT. Translated, it gives CASSVDWRDTQYF.

The rearrangement joins TRBV28 to TRBJ2-1, with 10 bases matching TRBD1. Per the germline V gene, CDR1 is MDHEN and CDR2 is SYDVKM. The CDR3 runs to 15 residues. Trimming took 6 bases from V and 7 from J; bases not matched to a gene: 9. The chain's CDR3 is CASRWDRGRRNEQFF. DNA for the CDR3: TGTGCCAGCAGGTGGGACAGGGGACGTCGGAATGAGCAGTTCTTC.

This chain links TRBV20-1 with TRBJ2-3; TRBD2 is a possible D gene (5 bases). CDR1 and CDR2 from the germline V gene are DFQATT and SNEGSKA (reference sequence). The ends were cut back, 6 bases at V and 7 bases at J, with 11 bases in the middle. The CDR3 is 11 residues long. As DNA, the CDR3 is TGCAGTGCACCCGAGGGAAATACGCAGTATTTT. This gives the protein CSAPEGNTQYF.

This chain joins TRBV6-5 and TRBJ2-7, with TRBD1 identical over 9 bases. With 5 bases clipped from V and 0 bases from J, the junction kept 5 bases outside the gene matches. The CDR3 length is 15 residues. CDR1 and CDR2 from the germline V gene are MNHEY and SVGAGI. This chain's CDR3 is CASSTGTGFSYEQYF. The CDR3 region has the DNA TGTGCCAGCAGTACCGGGACAGGGTTCTCCTACGAGCAGTACTTC.

This clone showed up just a few times. The chain couples TRBV6-5 to TRBJ2-3; tentative D call: TRBD2 (6 bases). V lost 5 bases and J lost 4, with 13 bases in between. CDR3 size: 14 residues. Germline V lookup: CDR1 MNHEY, CDR2 SVGAGI. The CDR3 coding sequence is TGTGCCAGCAGTCTCGGACCGGGGGCAGATACGCAGTATTTT. Protein product: CASSLGPGADTQYF.

This clone was counted once. This rearrangement joins TRBV27 to TRBJ2-7, with D hard to call. The V gene's germline CDR1 is MNHEY and CDR2 SMNVEV (reference sequence). Deletions cut 1 base from V and 2 bases from J, with 15 bases between. The CDR3 runs to 16 residues. CDR3 amino acids: CASSLWAGPTPYEQYF. The DNA of the CDR3 is TGTGCCAGCAGTTTATGGGCAGGCCCAACCCCCTACGAGCAGTACTTC.

This rearrangement joins TRBV19 to TRBJ1-5; perhaps TRBD1 as D (6 bases). The ends were cut back, 6 bases at V and 4 bases at J, with 13 bases in the middle. The CDR3 consists of 14 residues. CDR1 is LNHDA and CDR2 is SQIVND in the germline V gene (reference sequence). The CDR3 loop reads CASSRTVHNQPQHF. DNA for the CDR3: TGTGCCAGTAGCAGGACAGTCCATAATCAGCCCCAGCATTTT.

CDR3 amino acids: CASSSWDSYNEQFF. In DNA, the CDR3 is TGTGCCAGCAGCAGCTGGGACAGCTACAATGAGCAGTTCTTC. The chain has TRBV7-9 and TRBJ2-1; 7 bases line up with TRBD1. The germline V gene has CDR1 SEHNR and CDR2 FQNEAQ (reference sequence). With V trimmed by 5 bases and J by 3 bases, 4 bases remained unmatched. The CDR3 totals 14 residues.

CDR3 region: CAISDKTNNEQFF. CDR3 nucleotides: TGTGCCATCAGTGATAAAACTAACAATGAGCAGTTCTTC. The V and J genes are TRBV10-3 and TRBJ2-1; the D is unclear. Germline V gene sequence: CDR1 ENHRY, CDR2 SYGVKD. With 3 bases removed from V and 5 bases from J, the gap between germline ends came to 8 bases. CDR3 length equals 13 residues.

The chain recombines TRBV30 with TRBJ1-3, with 7 bases identical to TRBD1. Losses at the gene ends were 5 bases for V and 4 bases for J; bases not matched to a gene: 5. Germline V gives CDR1 GTSNPN, CDR2 SVGIG (reference sequence). This CDR3 has 13 residues. CDR3 DNA sequence: TGTGCCTGGGATACAGGGGAGGGAAACACCATATATTTT. This encodes CAWDTGEGNTIYF.

The chain links TRBV9 to TRBJ2-3; the D gene is possibly TRBD2 (6 bases). CDR1 and CDR2 (germline): SGDLS, YYNGEE. V was pared by 4 bases and J by 5 bases, with 8 bases between. The CDR3 has 12 residues. CDR3 amino acids: CASSRRGDTQYF. CDR3 coding DNA: TGTGCCAGCAGCAGGAGGGGAGATACGCAGTATTTT.

J is TRBJ2-1 and V is TRBV29-1; no firm D call. The germline V gene has CDR1 SQVTM and CDR2 ANQGSEA. There are 12 residues in the CDR3. The CDR3 region has the DNA TGCAGTAGCCGGAGCTCCTACAATGAGCAGTTCTTC. As protein: CSSRSSYNEQFF.

This chain links TRBV19 with TRBJ1-4; 8 nucleotides agree with TRBD1. CDR3 length equals 17 residues. Losses at the gene ends were 6 bases for V and 2 bases for J; bases not matched to a gene: 11. Germline V gene data show CDR1 as LNHDA and CDR2 as SQIVND (reference sequence). CDR3 amino acids: CASRIGQGGATNEKLFF. In DNA, the CDR3 is TGTGCCAGTAGGATCGGACAGGGTGGGGCCACTAATGAAAAACTGTTTTTT.

This rearrangement joins TRBV7-2 to TRBJ2-5, with D uncertain. V was shortened by 3 bases and J by 2 bases, with 7 bases between the two germline ends. Germline CDR1 SGHTA, CDR2 FQGNSA. CDR3 length: 13 residues. CDR3 sequence (DNA): TGTGCCAGCAGCTTTGACTCGCAAGAGACCCAGTACTTC. Translating it yields CASSFDSQETQYF.

V is TRBV30 and J is TRBJ1-2; D is unclear. This CDR3 has 13 amino acids. Trimming took 2 bases from V and 0 from J, leaving 7 bases between them. Germline V gene data show CDR1 as GTSNPN and CDR2 as SVGIG (reference sequence). The CDR3 sequence: CAWSRETNYGYTF. CDR3 in DNA: TGTGCCTGGAGTCGAGAGACTAACTATGGCTACACCTTC.

The chain combines TRBV5-1 with TRBJ1-2; 8 nucleotides line up with TRBD1. J lost 0 bases, V lost 2 bases, and 3 bases had no gene match. Germline CDR1 and CDR2: SGHRS and YFSETQ. The CDR3 is 15 amino acids. The CDR3 region is CASSLQGVANYGYTF. CDR3 sequence (DNA): TGCGCCAGCAGCTTACAGGGGGTGGCTAACTATGGCTACACCTTC. The whole variable domain, filled in from reference TRBV5-1 and TRBJ1-2, reads KAGVTQTPRYLIKTRGQQVTLSCSPISGHRSVSWYQQTPGQGLQFLFEYFSETQRNKGNFPGRFSGRQFSNSRSEMNVSTLELGDSALYLCASSLQGVANYGYTFGSGTRLTVV.

The J gene is TRBJ1-1, the V gene TRBV6-5, with D hard to call. This CDR3 region has 15 residues. CDR1 and CDR2 from the germline V gene are MNHEY and SVGAGI. Trimming shortened V by 0 bases and J by 6 bases, and 14 bases separated the two germline ends. The CDR3 nucleotides read TGTGCCAGCAGTTACTCAACGGCGACAACCCCTGAAGCTTTCTTT. Translating gives CASSYSTATTPEAFF.

This chain uses TRBV7-8 with TRBJ2-4; 12 nucleotides agree with TRBD2. Germline V gives CDR1 SGHVS, CDR2 FQNEAQ. The CDR3 contains 16 residues. With 3 bases clipped from V and 8 bases from J, the junction kept 8 bases outside the gene matches. CDR3 in amino acids: CASSLETSGSWDIQYF. As DNA, the CDR3 is TGTGCCAGCAGCTTGGAGACTAGCGGGAGTTGGGACATTCAGTACTTC.

This chain uses TRBV5-1 with TRBJ1-2; unclear D gene. V was shortened by 4 bases and J by 8 bases, with 15 bases between the two germline ends. The CDR3 is 13 residues long. CDR1 is SGHRS, CDR2 YFSETQ, per germline. The CDR3 DNA sequence: TGCGCCAGCAGCCCGGAGGGTCCCCGGGGCTACACCTTC. Translated: CASSPEGPRGYTF.

The chain uses TRBV29-1 and TRBJ2-5; a weak D match, TRBD2 (5 bases). Trimming removed 5 bases from V and 0 bases from J, with 10 bases in between. CDR3 length: 13 residues. CDR1 and CDR2 (germline): SQVTM, ANQGSEA. The CDR3 bases are TGCAGCGTTAGCGGTGCCAACCAAGAGACCCAGTACTTC. Residues: CSVSGANQETQYF.

Of note for this clone: Within the sample, other DNA sequences also encode this same CDR3. V usage is TRBV5-1 and J usage is TRBJ1-3, with D uncertain. V gave up 1 base and J gave up 0 bases, with 11 bases separating them. The CDR3 runs 16 residues. Germline V lookup: CDR1 SGHRS, CDR2 YFSETQ. The CDR3 DNA is TGCGCCAGCAGCTTGAGCGGCTTTGGCTCTGGAAACACCATATATTTT. Its translation: CASSLSGFGSGNTIYF.

The rearrangement uses TRBV7-2 and TRBJ2-7, with 7 bases fitting TRBD1. From germline, CDR1 is SGHTA and CDR2 FQGNSA. CDR3 length: 15 residues. V gave up 1 base and J gave up 2 bases; unmatched junction bases: 5. The CDR3, as DNA: TGTGCCAGCAGCTTAGAGACAGGGTTGGCCTACGAGCAGTACTTC. The encoded protein is CASSLETGLAYEQYF. The entire variable domain, with the rest obtained from reference TRBV7-2 and TRBJ2-7, is as follows: GAGVSQSPSNKVTEKGKDVELRCDPISGHTALYWYRQSLGQGLEFLIYFQGNSAPDKSGLPSDRFSAERTGGSVSTLTIQRTQQEDSAVYLCASSLETGLAYEQYFGPGTRLTVT.

V gene TRBV13 combines with J gene TRBJ1-6; D unclear. Trimming removed 10 bases at V and 14 bases at J, with 24 bases between. Looked up from germline, CDR1 is PRHDT and CDR2 is FYEKMQ (reference sequence). The CDR3 is 14 amino acids. Here the CDR3 reads CATSQWVRKRALHF. CDR3 nucleotides: TGTGCCACCTCCCAGTGGGTCAGAAAACGGGCCCTCCACTTT.

Note on this clone: Compared with germline, one end of the junction differs, possibly owing to a read error. The chain couples TRBV4-2 to TRBJ2-2, with 7 bases identical to TRBD2. This CDR3 spans 16 amino acids. CDR1 and CDR2 from the germline V gene are LGHNA and YNFKEQ. This chain's CDR3 is CASRRDSGMNAGELFF. CDR3 coding DNA: TGTGCCAGCAGGCGCGACAGCGGGATGAACGCCGGGGAGCTGTTTTTT.

The rearrangement links TRBV30 to TRBJ1-2; 7 nucleotides match TRBD1. The CDR3 contains 15 residues. Trimming removed 1 base from V and 0 bases from J; junction bases left unmatched: 5. Germline CDR1 is GTSNPN and CDR2 is SVGIG (reference sequence). DNA for the CDR3: TGTGCCTGGAGTGCAGGGGGAGTATCTAACTATGGCTACACCTTC. Amino acid sequence: CAWSAGGVSNYGYTF.

This clone is a singleton in its sample. The CDR3 protein is CAWSEGRGRAEQYF. As DNA, the CDR3 is TGTGCCTGGAGTGAAGGCAGGGGGCGCGCCGAGCAGTACTTC. V gene TRBV30 combines with J gene TRBJ2-7; 8 positions agree with TRBD1. The CDR3 totals 14 residues. The junction had 8 bases not matched to a gene; V was cut back by 1 base and J by 6 bases. CDR1 is GTSNPN, CDR2 SVGIG, per germline (reference sequence).

The gene calls are TRBV10-3 and TRBJ2-6, with 9 bases lining up with TRBD2. The V gene end was trimmed by 5 bases and the J gene end by 3 bases; junction bases not matched to a gene: 11. This CDR3 has 18 residues. Germline V gene sequence: CDR1 ENHRY, CDR2 SYGVKD. The CDR3 protein is CAISRFGVLAGGANVLTF. The CDR3 DNA sequence: TGTGCCATCAGTCGATTTGGCGTACTAGCGGGTGGGGCCAACGTCCTGACTTTC.

This chain links TRBV9 with TRBJ2-1; maybe TRBD1 (5 bases). Trimming pared 2 bases from V and 7 bases from J, leaving 16 bases between. This CDR3 is 15 amino acids long. Germline assignment: CDR1 SGDLS and CDR2 YYNGEE. The DNA of the CDR3 is TGTGCCAGCAGCGTGGGATTGGGGCCTGGAAATGAGCAGTTCTTC. This sequence encodes CASSVGLGPGNEQFF.

The CDR3 reads CASSTTRGQGGTDTQYF. Here the CDR3 DNA reads TGTGCCAGCAGCACAACCCGGGGACAGGGAGGCACAGATACGCAGTATTTT. The gene calls are TRBV7-8 and TRBJ2-3; TRBD1 aligns across 9 bases. Trimming at V came to 5 bases and at J to 1 base, leaving 10 bases not matched to a gene. The CDR3 has 17 residues. Germline lookup yields CDR1 SGHVS and CDR2 FQNEAQ. The variable domain in full, completed from reference TRBV7-8 and TRBJ2-3, reads GAGVSQSPRYKVAKRGQDVALRCDPISGHVSLFWYQQALGQGPEFLTYFQNEAQLDKSGLPSDRFFAERPEGSVSTLKIQRTQQEDSAVYLCASSTTRGQGGTDTQYFGPGTRLTVL.

The CDR3 here is CAISGASGASDTQYF. In DNA form, the CDR3 reads TGTGCCATCAGTGGGGCTAGCGGGGCCTCCGATACGCAGTATTTT. The rearrangement joins TRBV10-3 to TRBJ2-3; 9 bases match TRBD2. Germline CDR1 and CDR2: ENHRY and SYGVKD. The V gene end was trimmed by 4 bases and the J gene end by 6 bases; junction bases not matched to a gene: 8. The CDR3 loop spans 15 amino acids.